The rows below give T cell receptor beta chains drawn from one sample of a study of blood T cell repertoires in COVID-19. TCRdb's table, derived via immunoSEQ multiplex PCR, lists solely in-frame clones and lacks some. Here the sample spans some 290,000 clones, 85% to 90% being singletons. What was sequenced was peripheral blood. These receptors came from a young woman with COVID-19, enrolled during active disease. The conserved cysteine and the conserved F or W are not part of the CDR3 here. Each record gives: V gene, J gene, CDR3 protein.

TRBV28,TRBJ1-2,ASSLVGGGYT
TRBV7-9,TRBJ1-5,ASSLGSGGSNQPQH
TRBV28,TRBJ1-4,ASSFTGTNEKLF
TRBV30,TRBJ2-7,AWSAGLSTYEQY
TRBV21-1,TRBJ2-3,ASSKGGTSGKCGTQY
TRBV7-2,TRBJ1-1,ASSPFVNGVNTEAF
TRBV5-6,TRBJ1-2,ASSYWDRNYT
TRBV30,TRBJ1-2,AWSALQGGYGYT
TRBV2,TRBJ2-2,ASSRDTGELF
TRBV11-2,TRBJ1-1,ASSPDRVKTEAF